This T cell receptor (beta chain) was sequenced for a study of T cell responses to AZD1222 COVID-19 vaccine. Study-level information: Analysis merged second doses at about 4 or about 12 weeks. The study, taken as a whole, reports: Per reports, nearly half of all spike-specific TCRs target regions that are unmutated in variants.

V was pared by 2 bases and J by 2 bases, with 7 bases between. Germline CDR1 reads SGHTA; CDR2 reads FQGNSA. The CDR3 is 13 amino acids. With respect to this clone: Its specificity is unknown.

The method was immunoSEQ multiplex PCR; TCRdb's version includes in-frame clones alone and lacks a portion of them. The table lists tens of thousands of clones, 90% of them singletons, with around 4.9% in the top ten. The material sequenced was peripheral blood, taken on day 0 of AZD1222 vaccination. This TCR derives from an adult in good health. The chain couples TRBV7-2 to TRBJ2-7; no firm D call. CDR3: CASSLNVAYEQYF. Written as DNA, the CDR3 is TGTGCCAGCAGCTTAAACGTGGCCTACGAGCAGTACTTC. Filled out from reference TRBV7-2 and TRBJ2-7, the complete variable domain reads GAGVSQSPSNKVTEKGKDVELRCDPISGHTALYWYRQSLGQGLEFLIYFQGNSAPDKSGLPSDRFSAERTGGSVSTLTIQRTQQEDSAVYLCASSLNVAYEQYFGPGTRLTVT.